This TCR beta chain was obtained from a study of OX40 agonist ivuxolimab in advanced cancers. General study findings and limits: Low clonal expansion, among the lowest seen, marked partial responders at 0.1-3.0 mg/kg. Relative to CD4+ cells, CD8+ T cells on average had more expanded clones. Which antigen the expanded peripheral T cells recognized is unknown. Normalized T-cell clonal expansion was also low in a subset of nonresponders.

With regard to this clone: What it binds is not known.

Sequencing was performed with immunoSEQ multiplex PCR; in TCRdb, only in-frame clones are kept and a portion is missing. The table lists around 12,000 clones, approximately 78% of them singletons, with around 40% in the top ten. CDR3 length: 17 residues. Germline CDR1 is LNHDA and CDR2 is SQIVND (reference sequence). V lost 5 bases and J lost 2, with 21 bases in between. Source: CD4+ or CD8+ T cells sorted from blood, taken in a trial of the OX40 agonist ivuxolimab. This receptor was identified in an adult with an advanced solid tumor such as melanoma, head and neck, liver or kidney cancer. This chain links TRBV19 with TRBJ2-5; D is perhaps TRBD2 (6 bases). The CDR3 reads CASSQWGASGRQETQYF. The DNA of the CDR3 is TGTGCCAGTAGTCAATGGGGAGCTTCAGGGAGGCAAGAGACCCAGTACTTC.